This TCR beta chain was sequenced during a study of blood T cell repertoires in COVID-19. Study-level information: Donors in the United States, Italy and Spain gave samples during acute or convalescent COVID-19. The analysed material was cDNA or gDNA that came from T cells, B-cell-depleted T cells, or PBMCs.

The CDR3 length is 13 residues. V lost 4 bases and J lost 8, with 14 bases in between. The germline CDR1 and CDR2 sequences are SNHLY and FYNNEI. In the original analysis: Using reference gene primer amplification, nucleated cell counts were estimated. Sequenced by immunoSEQ multiplex PCR; TCRdb stores in-frame clones only, minus some. V and J calls and clone size come straight from that table; D and trimming were deduced from the DNA. Of tens of thousands of clones in the sample, roughly 85% are singletons; the top ten hold roughly 20%. Sequencing input: peripheral blood. The rearrangement uses TRBV2 and TRBJ1-1; D might be TRBD1 (5 bases). The clonotype originates from a woman over 75 with acute or convalescent COVID-19. The CDR3 protein is CASSAREGREAFF. The DNA for the CDR3 is TGTGCCAGCAGTGCCAGGGAAGGAAGGGAAGCTTTCTTT.